One and the same sample provided the 17 T cell receptor beta chains below, sequenced in a study of spatial heterogeneity in lung cancer. Stated time point: sample taken at primary tumor resection. One entry per CDR3 protein results from TCRdb running MiXCR on the 5' RACE reads. The sample lists about 490 distinct CDR3 sequences, approximately 37% occurring once. The source was normal lung tissue next to the tumor, collected at surgery. These receptors originate from a male donor with early-stage non-small cell lung cancer.

This clonotype was observed once. This chain links TRBV27 with TRBJ2-7; 8 positions agree with TRBD2. The ends lost 4 bases at V and 3 bases at J; junction bases unmatched: 8. Germline V gene lookup returns CDR1 MNHEY and CDR2 SMNVEV (reference sequence). The CDR3 runs 15 residues. This CDR3 reads CASSSGASGYYEQYF. As DNA, the CDR3 is TGTGCCAGCAGTTCTGGGGCTAGCGGGTACTACGAGCAGTACTTC.

This clonotype counts as large. The DNA for the CDR3 is TGTGCCAGCAGGCTTAGCTCTGGGGCCAACGTCCTGACTTTC. Its protein is CASRLSSGANVLTF. The chain carries TRBV7-9 and TRBJ2-6; D gene uncertain. The germline V and J ends were trimmed by 6 bases and 0 bases, with 6 bases remaining between them. The CDR3 covers 14 residues. Germline CDR1 is SEHNR and CDR2 is FQNEAQ (reference sequence).

V gene TRBV7-6 combines with J gene TRBJ2-3; unclear D gene. In germline, CDR1 is SGHVS, CDR2 FNYEAQ. The CDR3 length is 13 residues. V was cut by 2 bases and J by 6 bases, with 9 bases left in between. In DNA form, the CDR3 reads TGTGCCAGCAGCTTAATAGCCCCCGATACGCAGTATTTT. Protein sequence: CASSLIAPDTQYF. Filled out from reference TRBV7-6 and TRBJ2-3, the complete variable domain reads GAGVSQSPRYKVTKRGQDVALRCDPISGHVSLYWYRQALGQGPEFLTYFNYEAQQDKSGLPNDRFSAERPEGSISTLTIQRTEQRDSAMYRCASSLIAPDTQYFGPGTRLTVL.

This clonotype rates as large. The rearrangement links TRBV10-3 to TRBJ2-7, with 7 bases that match TRBD2. Germline CDR1 reads ENHRY; CDR2 reads SYGVKD. The ends lost 2 bases at V and 0 bases at J; junction bases unmatched: 4. CDR3 size: 15 residues. The chain's CDR3 is CAISEGSGASYEQYF. The CDR3 nucleotides are TGTGCCATCAGTGAGGGGAGCGGGGCCTCCTACGAGCAGTACTTC.

The chain is built from TRBV13 and TRBJ2-2, with 9 bases identical to TRBD1. CDR3 size: 16 residues. CDR1 PRHDT and CDR2 FYEKMQ come from the germline V gene (reference sequence). V lost 2 bases to trimming and J lost 1 base; unmatched junction nucleotides: 2. CDR3 DNA sequence: TGTGCCAGCAGCTTATCGGACAGGGGGAACACCGGGGAGCTGTTTTTT. Its translation is CASSLSDRGNTGELFF.

Relative to its sample, this clonotype is hyperexpanded. The chain links TRBV28 to TRBJ2-6, with D uncertain. Trimming shortened V by 8 bases and J by 2 bases, and 13 bases separated the two germline ends. Germline assignment: CDR1 MDHEN and CDR2 SYDVKM. There are 15 residues in the CDR3. As DNA, the CDR3 is TGTGCCAGCGGCTCCCTTGGGACTGGGGCCAACGTCCTGACTTTC. This encodes CASGSLGTGANVLTF.

In its sample, this clonotype ranks as large. CDR3 DNA sequence: TGTGCCAGCAGGGTCGGGACTAGCGGGAGCTGGGAGACCCAGTACTTC. Its protein is CASRVGTSGSWETQYF. The chain combines TRBV28 with TRBJ2-5, with 14 bases that match TRBD2. The CDR3 consists of 16 residues. J lost 5 bases, V lost 6 bases, and 8 bases had no gene match. Germline-derived CDR1 and CDR2 are MDHEN and SYDVKM.

This clonotype rates as large. The chain is built from TRBV5-1 and TRBJ2-7, with a weak D call TRBD1 (5 bases). The CDR3 consists of 12 residues. The V and J ends lost 6 bases and 3 bases respectively, with 10 bases between them. CDR1 and CDR2 (germline): SGHRS, YFSETQ. CDR3 nucleotides: TGCGCCAGCAACATAGGGGACTACGAGCAGTACTTC. Its protein is CASNIGDYEQYF.

The rearrangement links TRBV12-3 or TRBV12-4 to TRBJ2-7; weak D call: TRBD2 (7 bases). V lost 6 bases and J lost 7, with 16 bases in between. This CDR3 is built from 13 residues. The CDR3 sequence is CASREGGASEQYF. Written as DNA, the CDR3 is TGTGCCAGCAGGGAAGGGGGGGCGAGTGAGCAGTACTTC.

This chain's CDR3 is CASSPTWTGESYEQYF. The CDR3 DNA is TGTGCCAGCAGTCCAACCTGGACAGGGGAATCCTACGAGCAGTACTTC. The rearrangement uses TRBV28 and TRBJ2-7, with 9 nucleotides matching TRBD1. Germline trimming cut 5 bases from V and 1 base from J; bases unmatched to any gene: 9. Germline CDR1 MDHEN, CDR2 SYDVKM. The CDR3 totals 16 residues.

Within the sample, this clonotype is medium-sized. The chain combines TRBV28 with TRBJ2-3, with TRBD2 matching 9 bases. Germline CDR1 MDHEN, CDR2 SYDVKM. V dropped 6 bases and J dropped 5; count of bases not matched to a gene: 9. This CDR3 contains 15 residues. CDR3 nucleotide sequence: TGTGCCAGCAGGGGTCTAGCGGGACTTAGAGATACGCAGTATTTT. The encoded protein is CASRGLAGLRDTQYF.

CDR3 DNA: TGTGCCAGCAGATCCCCCGGCAATCAGCCCCAGCATTTT. This translates into CASRSPGNQPQHF. The genes are TRBV6-2 or TRBV6-3 and TRBJ1-5; D is unclear. The length of the CDR3 is 13 residues. The germline gives CDR1 MNHEY, CDR2 SVGEGT. Trimming shortened V by 6 bases and J by 2 bases, and 8 bases separated the two germline ends.

This clonotype ranks as large (0.1 to 1%). The rearrangement joins TRBV7-2 to TRBJ2-3; D is perhaps TRBD1 or TRBD2 (6 bases each). Germline loops: CDR1 SGHTA, CDR2 FQGNSA. The CDR3 runs 16 residues. Trimming took 3 bases from V and 2 from J, leaving 15 bases between them. This CDR3 reads CASSFMGGSVTDTQYF. The CDR3 DNA reads as TGTGCCAGCAGCTTTATGGGGGGCTCGGTCACAGATACGCAGTATTTT.

This clonotype turned up a few times. The chain combines TRBV6-2 or TRBV6-3 with TRBJ2-7; 11 nucleotides line up with TRBD2. Germline CDR1 is MNHEY and CDR2 is SVGEGT. The CDR3 contains 17 residues. J was trimmed by 4 bases and V by 2 bases; bases with no gene match: 10. The chain's CDR3 is CASSYHLTSGRTYEQYF. The CDR3 nucleotides are TGTGCCAGCAGTTACCACCTAACTAGCGGGAGAACTTACGAGCAGTACTTC.

V is TRBV30 and J is TRBJ2-3; 10 bases are shared with TRBD2. Germline assignment: CDR1 GTSNPN and CDR2 SVGIG (reference sequence). The trim removed 4 bases at V and 3 bases at J, leaving 7 bases unmatched. CDR3 length: 15 residues. DNA of the CDR3: TGTGCCTGGACCCGGAGCGGGAGGGAGACAGATACGCAGTATTTT. Its protein product is CAWTRSGRETDTQYF. Combining the CDR3 with reference TRBV30 and TRBJ2-3 gives the whole variable domain SQTIHQWPATLVQPVGSPLSLECTVEGTSNPNLYWYRQAAGRGLQLLFYSVGIGQISSEVPQNLSASRPQDRQFILSSKKLLLSDSGFYLCAWTRSGRETDTQYFGPGTRLTVL.

The chain has TRBV4-1 and TRBJ2-1; D perhaps matches TRBD2 (5 bases). V was clipped by 1 base and J by 8 bases, with 24 bases between them. Germline-derived CDR1 and CDR2 are MGHRA and YSYEKL. This CDR3 contains 18 residues. The CDR3 loop reads CASSQVDLGLAGGHEQFF. DNA for the CDR3: TGCGCCAGCAGCCAAGTTGACCTTGGACTGGCGGGCGGGCATGAGCAGTTCTTC.

Judged by abundance, this clonotype is large. V and J are TRBV6-5 and TRBJ1-1; D uncertain. The CDR3 is made up of 13 amino acids. The V gene lost 0 bases and the J gene lost 7 bases, with 9 bases spanning the gap. Germline V CDR1 and CDR2: MNHEY, SVGAGI. CDR3: CASSYSNQREAFF. CDR3 nucleotides: TGTGCCAGCAGTTACTCGAACCAGCGTGAAGCTTTCTTT.